The clone carrying this T cell receptor beta chain was observed once. These data belong to a study of T cell changes during pregnancy in multiple sclerosis. Sequencing used immunoSEQ multiplex PCR; TCRdb keeps in-frame clones, though not all of them. Of 30,000 to 45,000 clones detected, 80% to 95% appear once; the ten largest clones hold 10% to 15%. The CDR3 runs 14 residues. Germline V lookup: CDR1 MNHEY, CDR2 SVGAGI. Trimming stripped 9 bases from V and 9 bases from J, with 18 bases between. The chain combines TRBV6-5 with TRBJ1-6; D is possibly TRBD1 (6 bases). This TCR was recovered from a female donor with multiple sclerosis, enrolled in a pregnancy study. The sample was CD8+ T cells from peripheral blood mononuclear cells, taken in the first trimester of pregnancy. The CDR3 protein is CASEQGGGRSPLHF. CDR3 coding DNA: TGTGCCAGTGAACAGGGAGGGGGTCGTTCACCCCTCCACTTT.